This record covers a single T cell receptor (beta chain). Its target is not known. The protocol attached unique molecular identifiers to individual cDNA molecules. TCRdb reanalysed the 5' RACE reads using MiXCR and keeps one entry per CDR3 protein. The table has tens of thousands of distinct CDR3 sequences, approximately 9.7% seen once. The sample comes from a study of early T cells in non-severe SARS-CoV-2 infection. V shed 4 bases, J shed 5 bases, and the junction held 13 bases outside the gene matches. This CDR3 has 17 amino acids. Germline V CDR1 and CDR2: SGHRS, YFSETQ. Overall study results and limits: VDJdb-based annotation leaned toward anti-spike CD8 responses and missed private and CD4 specificities.

This receptor was identified in an adult who was a healthcare worker with PCR-confirmed SARS-CoV-2 infection or an uninfected control (not recorded which). Material for sequencing was whole blood. The chain employs TRBV5-1 and TRBJ2-7; 12 positions match TRBD2. DNA of the CDR3: TGCGCCAGCAGCCCTACTAGCGGGGGGCAGATTAAGGACGAGCAGTACTTC. It translates to CASSPTSGGQIKDEQYF.